The rows below give T cell receptor beta chains drawn from one sample of a study of CD8 T cells in ankylosing spondylitis. TCRdb fed the 5' RACE reads into MiXCR, producing one record per CDR3 protein. This sample has around 130,000 distinct CDR3 sequences, with around 9.7% found just once. The sequenced sample was blood, either unsorted or a sorted T cell fraction (not recorded which). Receptors originate from a male donor with ankylosing spondylitis or in good health (not recorded which). Each CDR3 is given with its conserved first and last residue. A D gene is named only where the DNA matches it firmly. Expanded clones are given a class, and other clones once, few, many or no size at all.

j_call clone_size v_call d_call cdr3_nt cdr3_aa
TRBJ1-5 many TRBV12-3/TRBV12-4 NA TGTGCCAGCAGTTTCTTAGGTCAGCCCCAGCATTTT CASSFLGQPQHF
TRBJ2-1 many TRBV15 NA TGTGCCACTATTAAGGGGGGGGGCGCGCTCCACAATGAGCAGTTCTTC CATIKGGGALHNEQFF
TRBJ2-1 NA TRBV7-2 TRBD2 TGTGCCAGCAGCCCCACTACTAGGGCGGGAGGGCACAATGAGCAGTTCTTC CASSPTTRAGGHNEQFF
TRBJ1-4 many TRBV12-5 NA TGTGCTAGTGGTTTTTGGGGCACCCCCACGAAGGAAAAACTGTTTTTT CASGFWGTPTKEKLFF
TRBJ2-1 NA TRBV20-1 TRBD1 TGCAGTGCTAGAGAACAGGGGCGCCCCTACAATGAGCAGTTCTTC CSAREQGRPYNEQFF
TRBJ2-3 many TRBV5-1 NA TGCGCCAGCAGATTGGGTAGCGTCACAGATACGCAGTATTTT CASRLGSVTDTQYF
TRBJ2-5 few TRBV7-2 NA TGTGCCAGCAGCTTAGGAGTACTAGCAAGTGAGACCCAGTACTTC CASSLGVLASETQYF
TRBJ2-3 NA TRBV28 NA TGTGCCAGCAGTTTCAGGCAGGGGTACACAGATACGCAGTATTTT CASSFRQGYTDTQYF
TRBJ2-1 NA TRBV7-8 TRBD2 TGTGCCAGCAGCTTAGGGGGGGAGGGCCTCCCCTACAATGAGCAGTTCTTC CASSLGGEGLPYNEQFF
TRBJ2-7 many TRBV4-2 NA TGTGCCAGCAGCCAAGATAGGGGGGGCACATACGAGCAGTACTTC CASSQDRGGTYEQYF
TRBJ2-1 many TRBV19 TRBD2 TGTGCCAGTAGTTCGCTCTTAACTAGCGGGTCCCGAAATGAGCAGTTCTTC CASSSLLTSGSRNEQFF
TRBJ2-3 many TRBV7-2 NA TGTGCCAGCAGCTTAGGGTCGGGAGCTGTAGATACGCAGTATTTT CASSLGSGAVDTQYF
TRBJ2-1 many TRBV25-1 NA TGTGCCAGCAGTACTCTCTCCTACAATGAGCAGTTCTTC CASSTLSYNEQFF
TRBJ2-1 NA TRBV7-2 NA TGTGCCAGCAGCTTAGCCTCTACCCCATCCTACAATGAGCAGTTCTTC CASSLASTPSYNEQFF
TRBJ2-5 many TRBV20-1 NA TGCAGTGCTAAAGTAGGAGGGGAGACCCAGTACTTC CSAKVGGETQYF
TRBJ2-7 many TRBV7-2 TRBD2 TGTGCCAGCAGCCCCCACTTACTAGCGGGAAGGTCCTACGAGCAGTACTTC CASSPHLLAGRSYEQYF